The 2 T cell receptor beta chains presented below share a single source sample, sequenced in a study of blood T cell repertoires in COVID-19. The protocol was immunoSEQ multiplex PCR, while the TCRdb copy is restricted to in-frame clones and leaves out a portion. Of roughly 350,000 clones listed, more than 70% were seen once; the top ten hold 10%. The sample was peripheral blood. These receptor sequences come from a woman younger than 45 with COVID-19, enrolled during active disease.

This sequence joins TRBV15 and TRBJ1-2; maybe TRBD1 (6 bases). Trimming took off 1 base at V and 7 bases at J, with 13 bases between the two ends. The length of the CDR3 is 14 residues. The germline CDR1 and CDR2 sequences are LNHNV and YYDKDF (reference sequence). The CDR3 DNA sequence: TGTGCCACCAGCAGAGTGGGAGGGGGGATTGGCTACACCTTC. Translation gives CATSRVGGGIGYTF.

CDR3 sequence (DNA): TGCGCCAGCAGCCAGGGGAGGGATGGCTACACCTTC. Translating it yields CASSQGRDGYTF. The chain combines TRBV5-1 with TRBJ1-2, with D maybe TRBD1 (6 bases). This CDR3 spans 12 amino acids. Looked up from germline, CDR1 is SGHRS and CDR2 is YFSETQ. V shed 4 bases and J shed 6 bases, with 10 bases lying between them.